A single sample is the source of the 20 T cell receptor beta chains below, sequenced in a study of blood T cell repertoires in COVID-19. Only in-frame clones appear in the TCRdb table, and some are missing; sequencing was by immunoSEQ multiplex PCR. Of 65,000 to 85,000 clones listed, roughly 80% are singletons. The sequencing sample was made of peripheral blood. All receptors derive from a woman aged 55 to 70 with acute or convalescent COVID-19.

The genes are TRBV10-1 and TRBJ1-1; tentative D call: TRBD1 (6 bases). CDR1 and CDR2 (germline): WNHNN, SYGVQD (reference sequence). This CDR3 has 13 residues. With 4 bases removed from V and 9 bases from J, the gap between germline ends came to 15 bases. The CDR3, as DNA: TGCGCCAGCAGTGCCAGGACAGTTTCGCAAGCTTTCTTT. Amino acids: CASSARTVSQAFF.

V usage is TRBV19 and J usage is TRBJ1-5; D not resolved. This CDR3 is built from 15 residues. CDR1 is LNHDA, CDR2 SQIVND, per germline (reference sequence). The V gene lost 3 bases and the J gene lost 0 bases, with 9 bases spanning the gap. The CDR3 DNA reads as TGTGCCAGTAGTATCTCAGTCCCTAGCAATCAGCCCCAGCATTTT. Its protein is CASSISVPSNQPQHF. Full variable domain (remainder filled in from reference TRBV19 and TRBJ1-5): DGGITQSPKYLFRKEGQNVTLSCEQNLNHDAMYWYRQDPGQGLRLIYYSQIVNDFQKGDIAEGYSVSREKKESFPLTVTSAQKNPTAFYLCASSISVPSNQPQHFGDGTRLSIL.

The chain uses TRBV11-2 and TRBJ2-1; TRBD1 matches at 8 bases. With 0 bases clipped from V and 3 bases from J, the junction kept 1 base outside the gene matches. Germline V gene data show CDR1 as SGHAT and CDR2 as FQNNGV. The CDR3 has 15 amino acids. The CDR3 protein is CASSLEGQGYNEQFF. In DNA form, the CDR3 reads TGTGCCAGCAGCTTAGAAGGACAGGGCTACAATGAGCAGTTCTTC.

V gene TRBV7-2 combines with J gene TRBJ2-7, with D unclear. Germline-derived CDR1 and CDR2 are SGHTA and FQGNSA. Trimming took off 5 bases at V and 2 bases at J, with 16 bases between the two ends. The CDR3 consists of 15 residues. The DNA for the CDR3 is TGTGCCAGCAGCCCCACACCCCGAATGCCCTACGAGCAGTACTTC. Encoded protein: CASSPTPRMPYEQYF.

The CDR3 sequence: CATRQGAGQPQHF. DNA of the CDR3: TGTGCCACCAGACAGGGGGCAGGTCAGCCCCAGCATTTT. V and J are TRBV6-5 and TRBJ1-5; 10 bases align to TRBD1. Germline V gene lookup returns CDR1 MNHEY and CDR2 SVGAGI. V was pared by 10 bases and J by 6 bases, with 6 bases of the junction left unmatched. This CDR3 has 13 amino acids.

The chain has TRBV2 and TRBJ1-1; 9 nucleotides align to TRBD1. The CDR3 length is 15 residues. The V and J ends lost 6 bases and 0 bases, in that order; junction bases with no gene match: 5. In germline, CDR1 is SNHLY, CDR2 FYNNEI. CDR3 protein: CASRLDRGMNTEAFF. Written as DNA, the CDR3 is TGTGCCAGCAGGTTAGACAGGGGGATGAACACTGAAGCTTTCTTT.

On this clone itself: At one boundary the junction diverges from the germline segment, which might be a read error. CDR3 sequence (DNA): TGTGCCTCCAGGGGACAGAGTAACGATACGCAGTATTTT. It encodes CASRGQSNDTQYF. V and J are TRBV24-1 and TRBJ2-3, with TRBD1 matching 7 bases. Germline CDR1 is KGHDR and CDR2 is SFDVKD. The CDR3 is made up of 13 amino acids.

This chain links TRBV5-6 with TRBJ1-1; TRBD1 matches 8 bases. V lost 1 base, J lost 3 bases, and 2 bases stayed unmatched. The germline V gene encodes CDR1 SGHDT and CDR2 YYEEEE. The CDR3 runs 14 residues. Here the CDR3 reads CASSLTGGDTEAFF. In DNA form, the CDR3 reads TGTGCCAGCAGCTTGACAGGGGGGGACACTGAAGCTTTCTTT.

The V and J genes are TRBV18 and TRBJ2-1; the D gene is possibly TRBD1 (5 bases). This CDR3 has 16 residues. Trimming took 2 bases from V and 0 from J, leaving 11 bases between them. In germline, CDR1 is KGHSH, CDR2 LQKENI. Here the CDR3 DNA reads TGTGCCAGCTCACCAACCAGGGTTGGCTCCTACAATGAGCAGTTCTTC. It translates to CASSPTRVGSYNEQFF.

The chain carries TRBV5-1 and TRBJ2-3; 10 nucleotides match TRBD2. With 4 bases clipped from V and 4 bases from J, the junction kept 6 bases outside the gene matches. Germline loops: CDR1 SGHRS, CDR2 YFSETQ. This CDR3 has 15 residues. CDR3 amino acids: CASSTKRGGSDTQYF. The CDR3 region has the DNA TGCGCCAGCAGCACTAAGCGGGGGGGCTCAGATACGCAGTATTTT.

The chain couples TRBV30 to TRBJ1-2, with D unclear. The germline CDR1 and CDR2 sequences are GTSNPN and SVGIG (reference sequence). The CDR3 contains 12 residues. V lost 0 bases and J 3 bases, leaving 5 bases between the germline ends. The CDR3 here is CAWSVPDYGYTF. The CDR3 nucleotides read TGTGCCTGGAGTGTCCCAGACTATGGCTACACCTTC.

This chain joins TRBV18 and TRBJ2-3; TRBD2 agrees at 8 bases. V trimming: 3 bases; J trimming: 5 bases; junction bases outside the gene matches: 10. This CDR3 is 16 amino acids long. Germline CDR1 is KGHSH and CDR2 is LQKENI. The CDR3 nucleotides are TGTGCCAGCTCACCGATTAGTAGCGGGGCAGTAGATACGCAGTATTTT. Translation gives CASSPISSGAVDTQYF.

The CDR3 protein is CASSRDRMDYGYTF. The CDR3 DNA sequence: TGTGCCAGCAGTAGGGACAGGATGGACTATGGCTACACCTTC. The chain carries TRBV27 and TRBJ1-2, with 8 bases lining up with TRBD1. Germline values: CDR1 MNHEY, CDR2 SMNVEV (reference sequence). The CDR3 totals 14 residues. The trim removed 5 bases at V and 3 bases at J, leaving 5 bases unmatched.

This rearrangement joins TRBV27 to TRBJ2-3; D call uncertain. From germline, CDR1 is MNHEY and CDR2 SMNVEV (reference sequence). CDR3 length: 14 residues. The germline V and J ends were trimmed by 6 bases and 3 bases, with 13 bases remaining between them. The CDR3 reads CASSILLRTDTQYF. DNA for the CDR3: TGTGCCAGCAGCATTCTATTACGAACAGATACGCAGTATTTT.

The chain links TRBV3-1 (or the pseudogene TRBV3-2) to TRBJ2-7, with 13 bases that match TRBD2. Looked up from germline, CDR1 is LGHDT and CDR2 is YNNKEL (reference sequence). V lost 1 base, J lost 6 bases, and 12 bases stayed unmatched. The CDR3 totals 18 residues. This CDR3 is CASSQGLAGGSQPTEQYF. CDR3 bases: TGTGCCAGCAGCCAAGGACTAGCGGGGGGATCCCAACCGACCGAGCAGTACTTC.

V and J are TRBV19 and TRBJ2-5; 7 bases are a match to TRBD2. Losses at the gene ends were 3 bases for V and 5 bases for J; bases not matched to a gene: 6. The germline V gene has CDR1 LNHDA and CDR2 SQIVND (reference sequence). This CDR3 is 14 amino acids long. The CDR3 loop reads CASSIGRGGETQYF. The CDR3, as DNA: TGTGCCAGTAGTATTGGTCGGGGAGGGGAGACCCAGTACTTC.

This chain uses TRBV10-3 with TRBJ2-7, with TRBD1 matching over 7 bases. V was pared by 7 bases and J by 2 bases, with 8 bases of the junction left unmatched. The CDR3 spans 14 residues. The germline V gene has CDR1 ENHRY and CDR2 SYGVKD. Written as DNA, the CDR3 is TGTGCCATCACCGAGACAGGGAATCCCTACGAGCAGTACTTC. This gives the protein CAITETGNPYEQYF.

The V and J genes are TRBV5-1 and TRBJ2-2; a possible D gene is TRBD1 (6 bases). The CDR3 extends over 20 amino acids. CDR1 SGHRS and CDR2 YFSETQ come from the germline V gene. Trimming took 1 base from V and 0 from J, leaving 22 bases between them. CDR3 DNA sequence: TGCGCCAGCAGCTTGCTTGGTCCAAAGGGGGTAAACACGAACACCGGGGAGCTGTTTTTT. Its protein product is CASSLLGPKGVNTNTGELFF.

The rearrangement joins TRBV6-4 to TRBJ1-5; TRBD1 agrees at 10 bases. The V and J ends lost 7 bases and 7 bases, in that order; junction bases with no gene match: 4. Per germline, CDR1 MRHNA and CDR2 SNTAGT. CDR3 length: 13 residues. The CDR3: CASKTGGGQPQHF. The CDR3, as DNA: TGTGCCAGCAAGACAGGGGGCGGACAGCCCCAGCATTTT.

There are many counts of this clone. The chain carries TRBV6-2 or TRBV6-3 and TRBJ1-2; 10 bases line up with TRBD1. This CDR3 spans 19 amino acids. Germline V gives CDR1 MNHEY, CDR2 SVGEGT. After removal of 5 bases from V and 3 bases from J, the junction contained 18 bases not matched to a gene. CDR3 protein: CASSPRDRGRITADYGYTF. The CDR3 DNA reads as TGTGCCAGCAGTCCCCGGGACAGGGGTCGAATAACGGCCGACTATGGCTACACCTTC.